This passage covers 24 T cell receptor beta chains from one sample sequenced in a study of shared clonotypes between healthy human individuals. Profiled with immunoSEQ multiplex PCR; TCRdb holds only in-frame clones, not every one. The sample lists under 1,100,000 clones, roughly 80% occurring once. The sequencing sample was made of memory CD4+ T cells sorted from blood. Subset denoted: CD45RA-negative fraction. The source of these receptors is a man between 18 and 29 years old in good health.

Details on this clone: The same CDR3 also results from other DNA sequences found in this sample. This chain joins TRBV15 and TRBJ2-1, with TRBD2 matching over 8 bases. The germline V gene encodes CDR1 LNHNV and CDR2 YYDKDF (reference sequence). The CDR3 runs to 15 residues. Germline trimming cut 0 bases from V and 4 bases from J; bases unmatched to any gene: 2. The CDR3 DNA is TGTGCCACCAGCAGAGATCGCGGGGGGTACAATGAGCAGTTCTTC. Protein sequence: CATSRDRGGYNEQFF. Filled out from reference TRBV15 and TRBJ2-1, the complete variable domain reads DAMVIQNPRYQVTQFGKPVTLSCSQTLNHNVMYWYQQKSSQAPKLLFHYYDKDFNNEADTPDNFQSRRPNTSFCFLDIRSPGLGDTAMYLCATSRDRGGYNEQFFGPGTRLTVL.

About this clone itself: A read error may explain this, as a much larger clone is one base away. This chain joins TRBV7-9 and TRBJ1-2; D uncertain. Germline CDR1 SEHNR, CDR2 FQNEAQ (reference sequence). With 3 bases removed from V and 2 bases from J, the gap between germline ends came to 4 bases. The CDR3 extends over 12 amino acids. The CDR3 sequence is CASSFDNYGYTF. CDR3 coding DNA: TGTGCCAGCAGCTTTGACAACTATGGCTACACCTTC.

The rearrangement joins TRBV19 to TRBJ1-1, with 10 positions matching TRBD1. The CDR3 extends over 15 amino acids. The germline gives CDR1 LNHDA, CDR2 SQIVND (reference sequence). V dropped 5 bases and J dropped 6; count of bases not matched to a gene: 9. The CDR3 spells CASSDSGTGVPEAFF. Here the CDR3 DNA reads TGTGCCAGTAGTGATTCCGGGACAGGGGTCCCTGAAGCTTTCTTT.

V is TRBV28 and J is TRBJ2-1; TRBD2 aligns across 11 bases. Germline CDR1 MDHEN, CDR2 SYDVKM. The V and J ends lost 4 bases and 6 bases, in that order; junction bases with no gene match: 5. This CDR3 region has 15 residues. The CDR3 sequence: CASSSLAGGPNEQFF. CDR3 sequence (DNA): TGTGCCAGCAGTTCATTAGCGGGAGGGCCCAATGAGCAGTTCTTC.

This clone was detected only a few times. The chain links TRBV16 to TRBJ2-1; D possibly corresponds to TRBD2 (6 bases). The CDR3 runs to 17 residues. The germline V gene encodes CDR1 KGHSY and CDR2 FQNENV. Trimming left V 2 bases short and J 4 bases short, with 18 bases between. CDR3 DNA: TGTGCCAGCAGCCAAGGAGGGCTGAGGGTCTCTTACAATGAGCAGTTCTTC. It is translated as CASSQGGLRVSYNEQFF.

The J gene is TRBJ1-2, the V gene TRBV25-1; D uncertain. The CDR3 is 13 amino acids. Germline CDR1 reads MGHDK; CDR2 reads SYGVNS. V was clipped by 5 bases and J by 0 bases, with 7 bases between them. The CDR3 loop is CASSFAANYGYTF. The CDR3 DNA reads as TGTGCCAGCAGTTTCGCAGCTAACTATGGCTACACCTTC.

V gene TRBV29-1 combines with J gene TRBJ2-2; 10 bases agree with TRBD2. V dropped 7 bases and J dropped 1; count of bases not matched to a gene: 3. CDR1 SQVTM and CDR2 ANQGSEA come from the germline V gene. CDR3 length: 14 residues. CDR3: CSGRTSGNTGELFF. The CDR3 DNA reads as TGCAGCGGAAGGACTAGCGGGAACACCGGGGAGCTGTTTTTT.

This chain's CDR3 is CASLAGGGTEAFF. The CDR3 DNA sequence: TGTGCCAGCCTAGCTGGGGGGGGCACTGAAGCTTTCTTT. The chain has TRBV6-5 and TRBJ1-1; D possibly corresponds to TRBD1 (5 bases). This CDR3 is 13 amino acids long. The V gene's germline CDR1 is MNHEY and CDR2 SVGAGI. V was trimmed by 8 bases and J by 4 bases, leaving 14 bases between them.

The gene calls are TRBV29-1 and TRBJ1-1, with D tentatively TRBD1 (5 bases). CDR1 is SQVTM and CDR2 is ANQGSEA in the germline V gene. The length of the CDR3 is 13 residues. V was pared by 7 bases and J by 1 base, with 13 bases between. CDR3 coding DNA: TGCAGCGCCGCCGGGGGACCGAACACTGAAGCTTTCTTT. Amino acid sequence: CSAAGGPNTEAFF.

This clone was counted between two and nine times. The chain recombines TRBV2 with TRBJ1-6; 8 bases are a match to TRBD1. Per the germline V gene, CDR1 is SNHLY and CDR2 is FYNNEI. The CDR3 runs 14 residues. The trim removed 8 bases at V and 9 bases at J, leaving 9 bases unmatched. CDR3: CASASGTGGSPLHF. As DNA, the CDR3 is TGTGCCAGCGCAAGTGGGACAGGCGGTTCACCCCTCCACTTT. Variable domain in full (rest from reference TRBV2 and TRBJ1-6): EPEVTQTPSHQVTQMGQEVILRCVPISNHLYFYWYRQILGQKVEFLVSFYNNEISEKSEIFDDQFSVERPDGSNFTLKIRSTKLEDSAMYFCASASGTGGSPLHFGNGTRLTVT.

The chain couples TRBV7-2 to TRBJ2-1; 7 nucleotides align to TRBD1. The CDR3 runs to 14 residues. Germline CDR1 and CDR2: SGHTA and FQGNSA. V was clipped by 6 bases and J by 9 bases; unmatched bases: 11. Here the CDR3 reads CASRQTGFGSEQFF. The CDR3 DNA is TGTGCCAGCAGACAGACAGGGTTTGGCAGTGAGCAGTTCTTC.

This clone was recorded once. V gene TRBV7-2 combines with J gene TRBJ2-2, with D unresolved. Germline assignment: CDR1 SGHTA and CDR2 FQGNSA. The V end lost 0 bases, the J end lost 17 bases, and 10 bases lay between the germline ends. The CDR3 loop spans 11 amino acids. In DNA form, the CDR3 reads TGTGCCAGCAGCTTAGCCTCAGTAAAATTTTTT. Protein: CASSLASVKFF.

The sample holds one count of this clone. This chain uses TRBV7-2 with TRBJ2-1, with TRBD2 identical over 13 bases. V shed 5 bases, J shed 7 bases, and the junction held 8 bases outside the gene matches. CDR1 is SGHTA, CDR2 FQGNSA, per germline. There are 16 residues in the CDR3. Here the CDR3 reads CASSRLQLAGGNEQFF. The CDR3 nucleotides are TGTGCCAGCAGCCGATTGCAACTAGCGGGGGGGAATGAGCAGTTCTTC.

This clone was seen a handful of times. The chain combines TRBV7-2 with TRBJ2-1; 12 bases line up with TRBD2. CDR1 is SGHTA, CDR2 FQGNSA, per germline. The length of the CDR3 is 18 residues. V trimming: 5 bases; J trimming: 3 bases; junction bases outside the gene matches: 11. CDR3: CASSNGTSGRSRYNEQFF. The CDR3 DNA sequence: TGTGCCAGCAGCAATGGAACTAGCGGGAGGAGTCGCTACAATGAGCAGTTCTTC.

The gene calls are TRBV5-6 and TRBJ2-1; 7 bases map to TRBD2. The CDR3 loop spans 18 amino acids. Germline V CDR1 and CDR2: SGHDT, YYEEEE. V was pared by 0 bases and J by 0 bases, with 9 bases of the junction left unmatched. The CDR3 coding sequence is TGTGCCAGCAGCTTGGAGGCTAGCGGAGGAAGCTCCTACAATGAGCAGTTCTTC. It encodes CASSLEASGGSSYNEQFF. Supplemented by reference TRBV5-6 and TRBJ2-1, the full variable domain reads DAGVTQSPTHLIKTRGQQVTLRCSPKSGHDTVSWYQQALGQGPQFIFQYYEEEERQRGNFPDRFSGHQFPNYSSELNVNALLLGDSALYLCASSLEASGGSSYNEQFFGPGTRLTVL.

The chain combines TRBV5-4 with TRBJ1-2; 7 bases line up with TRBD1. This CDR3 has 16 amino acids. The trim removed 6 bases at V and 0 bases at J, leaving 11 bases unmatched. Germline V gives CDR1 SGHNT, CDR2 YYREEE (reference sequence). The CDR3 region has the DNA TGTGCCAGCACCCCCTCCGGGACAGCGCCTAACTATGGCTACACCTTC. Amino acid sequence: CASTPSGTAPNYGYTF.

Only one count was recorded for this clone. V usage is TRBV19 and J usage is TRBJ2-1; possible D gene TRBD1, 6 bases. The CDR3 spans 13 residues. Trimming left V 2 bases short and J 9 bases short, with 11 bases between. Germline CDR1 reads LNHDA; CDR2 reads SQIVND (reference sequence). DNA of the CDR3: TGTGCCAGTAGTATACAAAGGGGGTCTGAGCAGTTCTTC. The encoded protein is CASSIQRGSEQFF.

This clone was observed many times. The CDR3 nucleotides read TGTGCCAGCAGCTTAGAAAAATTCACTGAAGCTTTCTTT. The encoded protein is CASSLEKFTEAFF. The V gene is TRBV7-2, the J gene TRBJ1-1, with D unresolved. CDR3 length equals 13 residues. V was clipped by 1 base and J by 4 bases, with 7 bases between them. Germline CDR1 and CDR2: SGHTA and FQGNSA. The full variable domain, rest sourced from reference TRBV7-2 and TRBJ1-1, is GAGVSQSPSNKVTEKGKDVELRCDPISGHTALYWYRQSLGQGLEFLIYFQGNSAPDKSGLPSDRFSAERTGGSVSTLTIQRTQQEDSAVYLCASSLEKFTEAFFGQGTRLTVV.

This chain connects TRBV11-2 to TRBJ2-3, with D maybe TRBD2 (5 bases). The CDR3 consists of 18 residues. Germline V gene data show CDR1 as SGHAT and CDR2 as FQNNGV. V was clipped by 5 bases and J by 7 bases, with 28 bases between them. The CDR3 DNA reads TGTGCCAGCAGCAATACTAGGGAATTGGGCGCGGGTCCAAATACGCAGTATTTT. It is translated as CASSNTRELGAGPNTQYF.

The chain recombines TRBV29-1 with TRBJ2-3, with 9 bases fitting TRBD2. This CDR3 has 13 residues. Germline lookup yields CDR1 SQVTM and CDR2 ANQGSEA. J was trimmed by 4 bases and V by 7 bases; bases with no gene match: 6. The CDR3: CSGSGGKADTQYF. CDR3 DNA: TGCAGCGGCAGCGGGGGGAAGGCAGATACGCAGTATTTT.

V usage is TRBV28 and J usage is TRBJ1-1, with D possibly TRBD1 on 5 matching bases. Germline V gene lookup returns CDR1 MDHEN and CDR2 SYDVKM. V was clipped by 8 bases and J by 6 bases, with 16 bases between them. The CDR3 has 13 amino acids. The CDR3: CASGGTGPSEAFF. DNA of the CDR3: TGTGCCAGCGGGGGGACGGGCCCTTCTGAAGCTTTCTTT. The full variable domain, with the rest looked up from reference TRBV28 and TRBJ1-1, is DVKVTQSSRYLVKRTGEKVFLECVQDMDHENMFWYRQDPGLGLRLIYFSYDVKMKEKGDIPEGYSVSREKKERFSLILESASTNQTSMYLCASGGTGPSEAFFGQGTRLTVV.

This clone was detected only once. The chain links TRBV6-1 to TRBJ2-3; either TRBD1 or TRBD2 may supply D (7 bases each). The CDR3 has 15 residues. The germline V gene encodes CDR1 MNHNS and CDR2 SASEGT. Trimming removed 6 bases at V and 3 bases at J, with 16 bases between. The CDR3: CASSPTGRGTDTQYF. The CDR3 nucleotides read TGTGCCAGCAGCCCGACAGGGAGGGGGACAGATACGCAGTATTTT.

The chain recombines TRBV9 with TRBJ2-1; 11 bases agree with TRBD2. Unmatched junction bases numbered 6, after V lost 2 bases and J lost 8 bases. This CDR3 has 15 amino acids. Germline loops: CDR1 SGDLS, CDR2 YYNGEE. The CDR3 nucleotides are TGTGCCAGCAGCGTCACTAGCGGGAGTAGCCATGAGCAGTTCTTC. Protein: CASSVTSGSSHEQFF.

The chain recombines TRBV29-1 with TRBJ2-7; 8 nucleotides match TRBD1. The CDR3 sequence is 15 residues long. With V trimmed by 4 bases and J by 2 bases, 10 bases remained unmatched. The V gene's germline CDR1 is SQVTM and CDR2 ANQGSEA. The CDR3 region is CSVGSGARGPYEQYF. The CDR3 bases are TGCAGCGTTGGTTCCGGGGCCAGGGGGCCCTACGAGCAGTACTTC.